The 23 T cell receptor beta chains below all came from one sample that was sequenced in a study of tumor-infiltrating lymphocytes in primary liver carcinoma. TCR beta cDNA was reverse-transcribed from 450 to 500 ng of total RNA. The reaction used a constant-region primer and ProtoScript II reverse transcriptase. Sequencing libraries for TCR beta derived from three nested multiplex PCR rounds that used slightly modified ARM-PCR. TRBV1-TRBV30 forward and Cbeta reverse primers drove the first two roughly 10-cycle rounds. One entry per CDR3 protein, called by TCRdb with MiXCR from the multiplex PCR reads. The data hold about 180,000 distinct CDR3 sequences, with less than 65% observed a single time. Alongside blood RNA obtained from unsorted whole blood, germline DNA was also extracted. Sequencing was performed on peripheral blood. The receptors stem from a man aged 35 to 55 with primary liver carcinoma and hepatitis B virus infection.

The rearrangement uses TRBV12-3 or TRBV12-4 and TRBJ2-5; D ambiguous. Deletions cut 1 base from V and 4 bases from J, with 10 bases between. There are 14 residues in the CDR3. The CDR3 DNA reads TGTGCCAGCAGTTTAGGACGGGCGGTAGAGACCCAGTACTTC. This translates into CASSLGRAVETQYF.

The V call is TRBV6-1, the J call TRBJ2-3; unclear D gene. Germline V CDR1 and CDR2: MNHNS, SASEGT. Trimming took 3 bases from V and 2 from J, leaving 12 bases between them. CDR3 length equals 15 residues. CDR3 in amino acids: CASSDSIAYTDTQYF. CDR3 DNA sequence: TGTGCCAGCAGTGACTCCATCGCTTACACAGATACGCAGTATTTT.

This clonotype was seen ten or more times. The chain links TRBV11-2 to TRBJ2-7; 12 nucleotides line up with TRBD2. Germline V CDR1 and CDR2: SGHAT, FQNNGV. The ends lost 0 bases at V and 3 bases at J; junction bases unmatched: 0. The CDR3 is 15 amino acids. Here the CDR3 reads CASSLEGLAGYEQYF. The CDR3 DNA reads as TGTGCCAGCAGCTTAGAGGGACTAGCGGGCTACGAGCAGTACTTC.

The rearrangement links TRBV7-9 to TRBJ1-6, with a tentative D call TRBD1 (5 bases). The germline gives CDR1 SEHNR, CDR2 FQNEAQ (reference sequence). Trimming cost V 0 bases and J 7 bases, with 10 bases left between them. There are 15 residues in the CDR3. The CDR3 nucleotides read TGTGCCAGCAGCTTAGCGATGACAGCCAATTCACCCCTCCACTTT. Translating it yields CASSLAMTANSPLHF.

This clonotype was counted a few times. The rearrangement links TRBV5-4 to TRBJ1-2; D not resolved. This CDR3 has 15 amino acids. Trimming shortened V by 5 bases and J by 6 bases, and 20 bases separated the two germline ends. Looked up from germline, CDR1 is SGHNT and CDR2 is YYREEE (reference sequence). The CDR3 nucleotides read TGTGCCAGCAGTGGCTGGGTAGTTCGGGAGGATGGCTACACCTTC. Its protein is CASSGWVVREDGYTF.

There are many counts of this clonotype. V is TRBV11-2 and J is TRBJ2-3, with unresolved D. CDR1 is SGHAT and CDR2 is FQNNGV in the germline V gene. The CDR3 sequence is 11 residues long. V was clipped by 6 bases and J by 4 bases, with 5 bases between them. Written as DNA, the CDR3 is TGTGCCAGCAGTTCTTCAGATACGCAGTATTTT. Translating gives CASSSSDTQYF.

The chain employs TRBV21-1 and TRBJ1-2. TRBV21-1 is a pseudogene. This CDR3 has 13 residues. In DNA, the CDR3 is TGTGCCAGCAGCAGGACGTCTAACTATGGCTACACCTTC. Protein product: CASSRTSNYGYTF.

On this clonotype itself: A much larger clone differs by one base, so this may be a read error. The chain uses TRBV11-1 and TRBJ1-2; TRBD1 is a possible D gene (5 bases). Germline V CDR1 and CDR2: SGHAT, FQDESV (reference sequence). This CDR3 has 13 residues. The CDR3 loop reads CASSRQGSYGYIF. CDR3 bases: TGTGCCAGCAGCCGTCAGGGAAGCTATGGCTACATCTTC.

To note about this clonotype: One end of the junction is discordant with germline, which a read error may explain. V and J are TRBV5-4 and TRBJ2-1, with D hard to call. Germline assignment: CDR1 SGHNT and CDR2 YYREEE (reference sequence). This CDR3 contains 14 residues. CDR3 in amino acids: CASSLTTLKNEHFF. DNA of the CDR3: TGTGCCAGCAGCCTTACGACCCTTAAAAATGAGCACTTCTTC.

The CDR3 DNA sequence: TGTGCCAGCAGTTACCGGACGGGTGCCACTGAAGCTTTCTTT. Its protein product is CASSYRTGATEAFF. The chain joins TRBV6-5 to TRBJ1-1, with D unresolved. The V end was cut by 2 bases, the J end by 4 bases, with 11 bases between. Germline lookup yields CDR1 MNHEY and CDR2 SVGAGI. This CDR3 contains 14 residues.

In its sample, this clonotype was seen a few times. The chain joins TRBV6-5 to TRBJ1-6; the D is unclear. Germline V gives CDR1 MNHEY, CDR2 SVGAGI. V shed 4 bases and J shed 9 bases, with 16 bases lying between them. The CDR3 totals 15 residues. The DNA of the CDR3 is TGTGCCAGCAGTTCTAGTCCCCGGACTGTTTCACCCCTCCACTTT. This codes for CASSSSPRTVSPLHF.

Notes on this clonotype: A read error may account for a junction end that differs from germline. The chain recombines TRBV4-1 with TRBJ1-1; D is perhaps TRBD1 (6 bases). This CDR3 has 13 residues. Germline CDR1 reads MGHRA; CDR2 reads YSYEKL. The CDR3 here is CASSLGQNTETFF. As DNA, the CDR3 is TGCGCCAGCAGCCTAGGACAGAACACTGAAACTTTCTTT.

In this sample, this clonotype turned up a few times. V is TRBV4-2 and J is TRBJ2-1; D remains unclear. CDR3 length: 14 residues. V gave up 2 bases and J gave up 5 bases, with 10 bases separating them. In germline, CDR1 is LGHNA, CDR2 YNFKEQ. The CDR3 DNA sequence: TGTGCCAGCAGCCAAATAGGCGGAGACAATGAGCAGTTCTTC. It translates to CASSQIGGDNEQFF.

The chain couples TRBV4-2 to TRBJ2-3, with D perhaps TRBD2 (6 bases). Germline V gene sequence: CDR1 LGHNA, CDR2 YNFKEQ. CDR3 length: 18 residues. V dropped 0 bases and J dropped 5 bases, with 21 bases sitting between them. CDR3 nucleotides: TGTGCCAGCAGCCAAGAATCCTGCCCGGGAGTCGGTTTAGATACGCAGTATTTT. Residues: CASSQESCPGVGLDTQYF.

Turning to this clonotype: A much larger clone lies a single base off, so this may be a read error. This CDR3 fails to terminate in the conserved phenylalanine or tryptophan, so it likely reflects a read error. The chain employs TRBV11-3 and TRBJ1-1; maybe TRBD1 (6 bases). The CDR3 is made up of 15 amino acids. The germline V and J ends were trimmed by 0 bases and 0 bases, with 8 bases remaining between them. The germline gives CDR1 SGHNT, CDR2 YENEEA. CDR3 nucleotides: TGTGCCAGCAGCTTAGATGGGGGCTTGAACACTGAAGCTTTCTTA. Its translation: CASSLDGGLNTEAFL.

As concerns this clonotype: Without the conserved terminal phenylalanine or tryptophan, this CDR3 likely stems from a read error. This chain links TRBV6-1 with TRBJ2-7; D is undetermined. The CDR3 contains 12 residues. The V end was cut by 4 bases, the J end by 3 bases, with 7 bases between. Germline CDR1 and CDR2: MNHNS and SASEGT. The CDR3 DNA reads as TGTGCCAGCAGTGGTCTACTCTACGAGCAGTACTCC. Its translation: CASSGLLYEQYS.

The chain joins TRBV11-2 to TRBJ1-3; a possible D gene is TRBD1 (5 bases). The CDR3 extends over 14 amino acids. The germline CDR1 and CDR2 sequences are SGHAT and FQNNGV. Trimming removed 1 base from V and 8 bases from J, with 12 bases in between. Written as DNA, the CDR3 is TGTGCCAGCAGCTTAGTAGCGGGGCGGGACACCATATATTTT. Protein sequence: CASSLVAGRDTIYF.

As concerns this clonotype: This may be a read error, as it is one base from a much larger clone. The chain has TRBV4-2 and TRBJ1-1; D is ambiguous. Looked up from germline, CDR1 is LGHNA and CDR2 is YNFKEQ. The CDR3 consists of 15 residues. The CDR3 sequence: CVSSQGGAMNTEAFF. CDR3 in DNA: TGTGTCAGCAGCCAAGGCGGAGCAATGAACACTGAAGCTTTCTTT.

This sequence joins TRBV7-8 and TRBJ2-7; D might be TRBD2 (6 bases). From germline, CDR1 is SGHVS and CDR2 FQNEAQ. There are 15 residues in the CDR3. The germline V and J ends were trimmed by 2 bases and 7 bases, with 18 bases remaining between them. In DNA, the CDR3 is TGTGCCAGCAGCTTAAGCGGGCAGACCCATAGGGAGCAGTACTTC. Its translation: CASSLSGQTHREQYF.

Notes on this clonotype: Given a much more abundant clone one base away, this may be a read error. This chain connects TRBV11-2 to TRBJ2-1, with D unresolved. V lost 2 bases and J 12 bases, leaving 11 bases between the germline ends. This CDR3 spans 12 amino acids. From germline, CDR1 is SGHAT and CDR2 FQNNGV. DNA for the CDR3: TGTGCCAGCAGCTTAAAAATCGATGGGCAGTTCTTC. Translated: CASSLKIDGQFF.

As regards this clonotype: A read error may explain this, as a much larger clone is one base away. The chain recombines TRBV29-1 with TRBJ1-2; D is undetermined. CDR3 size: 10 residues. Germline V gene data show CDR1 as SQVTM and CDR2 as ANQGSEA. The CDR3 coding sequence is TGCAGCGTTGAATCCTATGACTACACCTTC. Its protein is CSVESYDYTF.

The J gene is TRBJ1-5, the V gene TRBV7-9; 10 positions agree with TRBD1. The germline CDR1 and CDR2 sequences are SEHNR and FQNEAQ (reference sequence). This CDR3 is 18 amino acids long. V lost 5 bases and J lost 0; bases outside the gene matches: 10. The CDR3 loop is CASSPRGTGANSNQPQHF. Here the CDR3 DNA reads TGTGCCAGCAGCCCCAGGGGGACAGGGGCTAATAGCAATCAGCCCCAGCATTTT.

The chain combines TRBV6-1 with TRBJ2-4; 8 bases are a match to TRBD2. Germline values: CDR1 MNHNS, CDR2 SASEGT. Trimming cost V 10 bases and J 0 bases; bases outside gene matches: 5. The CDR3 contains 14 residues. The DNA for the CDR3 is TGTGCCACCCGGGAGGGTCTAGCCAAAAACATTCAGTACTTC. It is translated as CATREGLAKNIQYF.